A single T cell receptor (beta chain) is shown here with its context. In this sample, this clone turned up many times. The antigen it recognizes is unknown. No per-base quality is available; no much larger clone lies one base away. The immunoSEQ Assay, a bias-controlled multiplex PCR, was used to amplify TCRbeta CDR3 regions from genomic DNA. The original methods were these. Nucleated cell counts per sample were estimated from amplification of reference gene primers within the assay. To quantify the absolute abundance of each unique TCRbeta CDR3 rearrangement, sequence reads were collapsed and filtered. For each sample, productive Simpson clonality was calculated by taking the square root of Simpson's diversity index across productive rearrangements. Here the immuneACCESS table is served through TCRdb, limited to in-frame sequences with V and J called. Missing clones are a known gap in these copies; in checked studies unresolved V genes cover under half, and the rest lacks a known reason. V, J and clone size reflect that table, while D and trimming were determined from the DNA. The sample table contains roughly 87,000 clones; only one count was recorded for around 84% of them. The ten biggest clones cover less than 6.5% of the sample.

These data belong to a study of blood T cell repertoires in COVID-19 (TCRdb year 2020). The study in broad terms: Samples from collaborators originated in the United States, Italy and Spain and spanned both the acute and convalescent phases of COVID-19. The prospective study material was composed of cDNA or gDNA derived from T cells, B-cell-depleted T cells, or PBMCs. Deeply sampled blood TCRbeta repertoires from subjects exposed to, actively infected with, or recovered from COVID-19 were included in the dataset. The repertoires were released in a freely available public database intended as a resource for research on the immune response to SARS-CoV-2. The samples were drawn from the first 160 participants of the ongoing ImmuneRACE study and from 1,254 subjects provided by 6 global collaborators. Sample metadata almost always included a de-identified subject ID, COVID-19 status, age in years and sex. Where available, HLA class I and class II types were taken from metadata supplied by the sample provider and were not determined by assay-based typing.

Collaborating institutions collected whole blood in K2EDTA tubes following their own protocols. For TCRbeta analysis, collaborator samples were shipped as frozen whole blood, as isolated PBMCs, or as DNA extracted from either sample type. General study outcomes and caveats: The quantity of clinical and demographic metadata differed by source and by participant and was supplied without curation.

The sequencing sample was made of peripheral blood. The clonotype comes from a man aged 40-49 years with acute or convalescent COVID-19.

The CDR3 has the sequence CASSLYLGGGDSYEQYF. The DNA is as follows: TGTGCCAGCAGCTTATATTTAGGAGGGGGCGATTCCTACGAGCAGTACTTC. Rearrangement joined TRBV7-9 to TRBJ2-7; TRBD1 is perhaps the D gene, given 7 matching bases. Reading from cysteine to phenylalanine, the CDR3 counts 17 amino acids. Just CDR3 DNA is preserved here, 51 bases in frame from base 1. For CDR1 and CDR2, the germline V gene (reference sequence) lists SEHNR and FQNEAQ. V sheds 2 bases and J sheds 1 base, leaving 18 bases between their ends.